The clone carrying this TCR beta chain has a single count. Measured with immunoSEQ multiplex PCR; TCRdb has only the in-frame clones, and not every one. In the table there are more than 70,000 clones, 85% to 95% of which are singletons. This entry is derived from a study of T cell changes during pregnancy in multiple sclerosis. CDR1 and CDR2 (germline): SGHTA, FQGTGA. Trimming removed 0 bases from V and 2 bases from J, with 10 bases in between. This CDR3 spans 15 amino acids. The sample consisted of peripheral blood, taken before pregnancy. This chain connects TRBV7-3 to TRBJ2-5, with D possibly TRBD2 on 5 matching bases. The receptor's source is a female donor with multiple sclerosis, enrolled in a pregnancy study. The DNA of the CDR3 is TGTGCCAGCAGCTTAACTGGGAGTTGGCAAGAGACCCAGTACTTC. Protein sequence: CASSLTGSWQETQYF.